What follows are 5 T cell receptor beta chains derived from one specimen sequenced in a study of STAT5B mutations in CD4+ large granular lymphocyte leukemia. TCRdb keeps only in-frame clones here, not all; method: immunoSEQ multiplex PCR. In the table there are around 2,000 clones, around 87% of which are singletons. The specimen sequenced was PBMCs. These TCRs come from a woman in her 70s with CD4+ T-cell large granular lymphocyte leukemia.

The CDR3 bases are TGTGCCAGCAGCTTAGTAGGCGGGGGGGCTGCCTTGGGCTACGAGCAGTACTTC. The encoded protein is CASSLVGGGAALGYEQYF. This chain uses TRBV7-6 with TRBJ2-7; TRBD2 agrees at 9 bases. V shed 1 base, J shed 3 bases, and the junction held 13 bases outside the gene matches. This CDR3 has 18 amino acids. The germline gives CDR1 SGHVS, CDR2 FNYEAQ.

The rearrangement links TRBV27 to TRBJ2-7; tentatively, D is TRBD1 (6 bases). V lost 6 bases to trimming and J lost 4 bases, with 13 bases between them. The length of the CDR3 is 13 residues. Germline V gene sequence: CDR1 MNHEY, CDR2 SMNVEV (reference sequence). The CDR3 nucleotides are TGTGCCAGCAGCCGAGGACAGACATACGAGCAGTACTTC. Translated: CASSRGQTYEQYF.

DNA for the CDR3: TGTGCCAGCAGCCAAGGGCCGGGGGCGAACACCGGGGAGCTGTTTTTT. It yields the protein CASSQGPGANTGELFF. The chain combines TRBV4-2 with TRBJ2-2; TRBD2 might be the D (6 bases). Germline lookup yields CDR1 LGHNA and CDR2 YNFKEQ. The CDR3 totals 16 residues. V lost 1 base, J lost 0 bases, and 9 bases lay in between.

This clone was observed a handful of times. The chain employs TRBV4-1 and TRBJ1-2; D ambiguous. Germline CDR1 is MGHRA and CDR2 is YSYEKL. V lost 8 bases, J lost 2 bases, and 6 bases lay in between. CDR3 length: 11 amino acids. The CDR3 bases are TGCGCCAGCGGGTCAAACTATGGCTACACCTTC. Amino acids: CASGSNYGYTF.

Here the CDR3 reads CASSLGRGVAGQYF. The CDR3 DNA reads as TGTGCCAGCAGCTTGGGCCGCGGGGTGGCGGGGCAGTACTTC. The rearrangement links TRBV5-4 to TRBJ2-7, with D possibly being TRBD2 (6 bases). Looked up from germline, CDR1 is SGHNT and CDR2 is YYREEE (reference sequence). The CDR3 is 14 residues long. The V end lost 0 bases, the J end lost 9 bases, and 16 bases lay between the germline ends.